This T cell receptor (beta chain) emerged from a study of T cell responses to AZD1222 COVID-19 vaccine. Germline loops: CDR1 LGHNT, CDR2 FRNRAP. CDR3 length equals 13 residues. Trimming stripped 1 base from V and 5 bases from J, with 8 bases between. The method was immunoSEQ multiplex PCR; TCRdb's version includes in-frame clones alone and lacks a portion of them. The sample consists of 90,000 to 150,000 clones, 80% to 90% of them appearing once. The sample here was peripheral blood, taken on day 0 of AZD1222 vaccination. The sequence came from an adult in good health. This chain connects TRBV12-5 to TRBJ2-5, with D tentatively TRBD1 (6 bases). CDR3 in DNA: TGTGCTAGTGGTTTGGGGACAGTTGAGACCCAGTACTTC. Protein product: CASGLGTVETQYF.